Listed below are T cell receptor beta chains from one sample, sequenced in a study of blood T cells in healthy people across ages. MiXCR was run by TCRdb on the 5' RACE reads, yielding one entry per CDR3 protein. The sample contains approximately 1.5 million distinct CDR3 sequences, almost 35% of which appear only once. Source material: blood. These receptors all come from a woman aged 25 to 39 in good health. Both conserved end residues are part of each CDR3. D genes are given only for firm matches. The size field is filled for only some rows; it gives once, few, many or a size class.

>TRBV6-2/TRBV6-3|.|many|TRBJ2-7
CASTVSGARFSYEQYF
TGTGCCAGCACGGTATCGGGGGCAAGGTTCTCCTACGAGCAGTACTTC
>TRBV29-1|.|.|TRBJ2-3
CSVEDHRSRYTDTQYF
TGCAGCGTTGAAGATCACAGGTCCAGGTACACAGATACGCAGTATTTT
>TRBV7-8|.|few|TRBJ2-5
CASSFNDWETQYF
TGTGCCAGCAGCTTTAATGATTGGGAGACCCAGTACTTC
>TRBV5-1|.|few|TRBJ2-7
CASSLASGGASYEQYF
TGCGCCAGCAGCTTGGCGTCTGGCGGGGCCTCCTACGAGCAGTACTTC
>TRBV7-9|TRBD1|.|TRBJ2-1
CACSLVAQGAGNEQFF
TGTGCCTGCAGCTTAGTAGCGCAGGGGGCAGGAAATGAGCAGTTCTTC
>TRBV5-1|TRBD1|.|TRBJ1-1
CASSSGLPGQGEAFF
TGCGCCAGCAGCTCTGGTCTTCCGGGACAGGGTGAAGCTTTCTTT
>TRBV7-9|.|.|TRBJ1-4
CASSPQGGNEKLFF
TGTGCCAGCAGCCCCCAGGGAGGAAATGAAAAACTGTTTTTT
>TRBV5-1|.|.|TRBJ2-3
CASSLAASGTDTQYF
TGCGCCAGCAGCTTGGCGGCTAGCGGCACAGATACGCAGTATTTT
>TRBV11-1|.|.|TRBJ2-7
CASSLSDGDSYEQYF
TGTGCCAGCAGCTTATCGGACGGAGACTCCTACGAGCAGTACTTC
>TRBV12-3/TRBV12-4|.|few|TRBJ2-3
CASTWVRDTQYF
TGTGCCAGCACTTGGGTCCGAGATACGCAGTATTTT
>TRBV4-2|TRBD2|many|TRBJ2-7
CASSSGLAAYEQYF
TGTGCCAGCAGCTCGGGACTAGCGGCCTACGAGCAGTACTTC
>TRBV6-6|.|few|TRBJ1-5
CASSYGRGGQPQHF
TGTGCCAGCAGTTACGGCAGGGGAGGTCAGCCCCAGCATTTT
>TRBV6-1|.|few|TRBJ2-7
CASSELGALSSYEQYF
TGTGCCAGCAGTGAACTCGGGGCCCTTTCCTCCTACGAGCAGTACTTC
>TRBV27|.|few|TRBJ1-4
CASTLEKLFF
TGTGCCAGCACCCTAGAAAAACTGTTTTTT
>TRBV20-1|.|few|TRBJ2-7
CSASSGFSYEQYF
TGCAGTGCTAGTTCAGGGTTCTCCTACGAGCAGTACTTC
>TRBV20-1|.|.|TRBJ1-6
CSAGGPARGNDSPLHF
TGCAGTGCTGGAGGCCCAGCGAGGGGAAACGATTCACCCCTCCACTTT
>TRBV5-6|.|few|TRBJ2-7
CASSLADSETYEQYF
TGTGCCAGCAGCTTGGCGGACAGCGAGACCTACGAGCAGTACTTC
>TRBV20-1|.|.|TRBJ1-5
CSASSRRLGPQHF
TGCAGTGCTAGCAGTCGCAGGCTTGGACCCCAGCATTTT
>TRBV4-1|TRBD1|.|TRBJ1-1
CASSQDDRRQGNTEAFF
TGCGCCAGCAGCCAAGACGACAGAAGACAGGGGAACACTGAAGCTTTCTTT
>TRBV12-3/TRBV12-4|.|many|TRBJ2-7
CASSRDPRYEQYF
TGTGCCAGCAGTCGGGACCCTCGTTACGAGCAGTACTTC
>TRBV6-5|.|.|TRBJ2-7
CASSYSGQEPYEQYF
TGTGCCAGCAGTTACTCGGGGCAGGAACCCTACGAGCAGTACTTC
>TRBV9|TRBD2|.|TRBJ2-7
CASSERGIGFPHEQYF
TGTGCCAGCAGCGAGCGGGGGATAGGCTTTCCTCACGAGCAGTACTTC
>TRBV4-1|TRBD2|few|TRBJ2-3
CASSQEGTSGAGRRDTQYF
TGCGCCAGCAGCCAAGAGGGGACTAGCGGGGCCGGCCGCAGAGATACGCAGTATTTT
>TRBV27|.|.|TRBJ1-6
CASSSLTGSYNSPLHF
TGTGCCAGCAGTTCCCTGACGGGGTCCTATAATTCACCCCTCCACTTT
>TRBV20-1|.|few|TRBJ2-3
CSATDYGGDTDTQYF
TGCAGTGCTACCGACTACGGCGGGGACACAGATACGCAGTATTTT
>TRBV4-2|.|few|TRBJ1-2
CASSQALESYGYTF
TGTGCCAGCAGCCAAGCCTTGGAATCATATGGCTACACCTTC
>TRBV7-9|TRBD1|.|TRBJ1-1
CASVLTGVNTEAFF
TGTGCCAGCGTCTTGACAGGGGTAAACACTGAAGCTTTCTTT
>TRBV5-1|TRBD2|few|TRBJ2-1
CASGAGTSGTNEQFF
TGCGCCAGCGGGGCCGGGACTAGCGGTACTAATGAGCAGTTCTTC
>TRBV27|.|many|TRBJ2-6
CASSRLTSGANVLTF
TGTGCCAGCAGTCGGTTAACATCTGGGGCCAACGTCCTGACTTTC
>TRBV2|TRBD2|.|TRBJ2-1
CASSERLADYNEQFF
TGTGCCAGCAGTGAACGACTAGCGGACTACAATGAGCAGTTCTTC
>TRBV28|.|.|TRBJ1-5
CASWATGNQPQHF
TGTGCCAGCTGGGCGACGGGCAATCAGCCCCAGCATTTT
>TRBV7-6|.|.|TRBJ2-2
CASSFALRGNTGELFF
TGTGCCAGCAGCTTCGCGTTAAGAGGGAACACCGGGGAGCTGTTTTTT
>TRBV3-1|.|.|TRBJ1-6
CASSLTARGSPLHF
TGTGCCAGCAGCCTCACAGCGAGGGGTTCACCCCTCCACTTT
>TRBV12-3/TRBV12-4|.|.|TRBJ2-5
CAGSKDNQETQYF
TGTGCCGGCAGCAAAGACAATCAAGAGACCCAGTACTTC
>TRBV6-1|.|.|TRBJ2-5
CVGTRAEETQYF
TGTGTCGGAACCAGGGCTGAGGAGACCCAGTACTTC
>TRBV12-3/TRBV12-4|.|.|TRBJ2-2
CASRGQLGTGELFF
TGTGCCAGCAGGGGTCAGTTGGGCACCGGGGAGCTGTTTTTT
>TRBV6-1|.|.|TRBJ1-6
CASSPLEGGSPLHF
TGTGCCAGCAGTCCCCTGGAGGGAGGTTCACCCCTCCACTTT
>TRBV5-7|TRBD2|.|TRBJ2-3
CASSFKRAGDTDTQYF
TGTGCCAGCAGCTTCAAACGAGCGGGGGACACAGATACGCAGTATTTT
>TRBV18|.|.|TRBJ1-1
CASSSQHGMNTEAFF
TGTGCCAGCTCATCGCAGCACGGCATGAACACTGAAGCTTTCTTT
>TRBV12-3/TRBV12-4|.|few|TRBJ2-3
CASSFLPPADTQYF
TGTGCCAGCAGTTTCCTACCCCCCGCGGATACGCAGTATTTT
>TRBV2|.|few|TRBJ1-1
CASSVLGMNTEAFF
TGTGCCAGCAGTGTGCTAGGAATGAACACTGAAGCTTTCTTT
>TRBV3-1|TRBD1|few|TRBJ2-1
CASSQRDRGDEQFF
TGTGCCAGCAGCCAAAGGGACAGGGGCGATGAGCAGTTCTTC
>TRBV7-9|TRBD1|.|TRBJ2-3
CASSPTGDRRDTQYF
TGTGCCAGCAGCCCGACAGGGGATCGTAGAGATACGCAGTATTTT
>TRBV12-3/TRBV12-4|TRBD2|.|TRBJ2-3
CASSLYQRGGPRDTQYF
TGTGCCAGCAGTTTATACCAGCGGGGGGGGCCCAGGGATACGCAGTATTTT
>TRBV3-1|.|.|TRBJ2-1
CASSQGTGWVFF
TGTGCCAGCAGCCAGGGCACAGGGTGGGTGTTCTTC